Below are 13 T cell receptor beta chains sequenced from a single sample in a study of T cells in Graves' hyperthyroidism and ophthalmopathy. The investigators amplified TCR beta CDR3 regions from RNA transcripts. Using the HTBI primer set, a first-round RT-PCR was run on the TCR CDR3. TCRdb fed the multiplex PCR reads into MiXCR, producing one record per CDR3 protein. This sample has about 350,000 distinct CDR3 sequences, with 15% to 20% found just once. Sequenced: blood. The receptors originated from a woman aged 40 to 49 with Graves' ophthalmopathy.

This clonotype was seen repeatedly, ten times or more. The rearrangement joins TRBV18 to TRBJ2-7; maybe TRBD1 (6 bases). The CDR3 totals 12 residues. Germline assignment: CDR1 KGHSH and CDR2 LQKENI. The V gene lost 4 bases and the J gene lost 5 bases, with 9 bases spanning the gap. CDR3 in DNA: TGTGCCAGCTCACAACAGGGAAACGAGCAGTACTTC. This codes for CASSQQGNEQYF.

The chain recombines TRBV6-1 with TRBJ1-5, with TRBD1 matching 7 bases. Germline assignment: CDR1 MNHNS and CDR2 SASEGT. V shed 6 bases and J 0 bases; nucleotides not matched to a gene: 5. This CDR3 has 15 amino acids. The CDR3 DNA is TGTGCCAGCAGGGACAGGAGTGTTAGCAATCAGCCCCAGCATTTT. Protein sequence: CASRDRSVSNQPQHF.

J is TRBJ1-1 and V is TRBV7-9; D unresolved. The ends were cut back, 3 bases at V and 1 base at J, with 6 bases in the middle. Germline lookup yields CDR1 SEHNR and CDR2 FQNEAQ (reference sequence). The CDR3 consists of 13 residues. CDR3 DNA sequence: TGTGCCAGCAGCTTCGTCGGGAACACTGAAGCTTTCTTT. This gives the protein CASSFVGNTEAFF.

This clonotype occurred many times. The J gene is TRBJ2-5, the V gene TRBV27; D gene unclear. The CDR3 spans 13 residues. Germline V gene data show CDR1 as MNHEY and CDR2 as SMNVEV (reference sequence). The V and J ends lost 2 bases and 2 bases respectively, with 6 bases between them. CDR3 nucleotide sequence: TGTGCCAGCAGTTTAGAGATACAAGAGACCCAGTACTTC. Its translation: CASSLEIQETQYF.

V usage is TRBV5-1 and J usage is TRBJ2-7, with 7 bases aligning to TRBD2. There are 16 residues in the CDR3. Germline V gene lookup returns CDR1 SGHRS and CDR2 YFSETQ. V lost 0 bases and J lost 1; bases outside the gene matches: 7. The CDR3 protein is CASSLEAREPSYEQYF. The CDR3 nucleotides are TGCGCCAGCAGCTTGGAAGCGCGGGAGCCTTCCTACGAGCAGTACTTC.

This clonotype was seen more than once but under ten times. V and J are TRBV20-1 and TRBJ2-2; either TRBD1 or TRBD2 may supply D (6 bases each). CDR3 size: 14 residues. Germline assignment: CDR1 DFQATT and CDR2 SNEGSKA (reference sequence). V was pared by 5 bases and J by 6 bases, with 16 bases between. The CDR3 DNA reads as TGCAGTGCTGGGGGGCCTAGGGGTCCCGGGGAGCTGTTTTTT. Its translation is CSAGGPRGPGELFF.

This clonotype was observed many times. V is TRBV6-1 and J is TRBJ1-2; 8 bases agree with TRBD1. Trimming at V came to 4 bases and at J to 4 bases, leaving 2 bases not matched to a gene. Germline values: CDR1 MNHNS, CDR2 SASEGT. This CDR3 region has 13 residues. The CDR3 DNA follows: TGTGCCAGCAGTGGGGGACAGGCCTATGGCTACACCTTC. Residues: CASSGGQAYGYTF.

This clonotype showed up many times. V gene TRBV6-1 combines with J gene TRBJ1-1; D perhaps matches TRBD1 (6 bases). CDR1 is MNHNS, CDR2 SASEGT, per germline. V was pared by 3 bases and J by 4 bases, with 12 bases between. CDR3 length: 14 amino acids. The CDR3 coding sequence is TGTGCCAGCAGTGAGCGGACAGCGAGCACTGAAGCTTTCTTT. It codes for CASSERTASTEAFF.

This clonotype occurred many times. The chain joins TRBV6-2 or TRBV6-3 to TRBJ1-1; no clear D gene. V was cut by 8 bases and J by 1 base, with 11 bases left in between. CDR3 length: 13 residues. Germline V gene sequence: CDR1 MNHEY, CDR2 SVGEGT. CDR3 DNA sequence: TGTGCCAGCGTAACGGACGAGAACACTGAAGCTTTCTTT. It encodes CASVTDENTEAFF.

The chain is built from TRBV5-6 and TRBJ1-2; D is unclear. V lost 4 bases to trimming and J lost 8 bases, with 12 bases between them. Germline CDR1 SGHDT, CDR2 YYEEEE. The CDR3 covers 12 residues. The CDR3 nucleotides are TGTGCCAGCAGCAGCAGTAGTGAAGGCTACACCTTC. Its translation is CASSSSSEGYTF.

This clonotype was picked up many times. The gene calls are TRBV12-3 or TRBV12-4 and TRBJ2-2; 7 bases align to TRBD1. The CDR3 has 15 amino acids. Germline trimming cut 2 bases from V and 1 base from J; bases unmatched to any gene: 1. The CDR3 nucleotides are TGTGCCAGCAGTTTACGACAGGGGAACACCGGGGAGCTGTTTTTT. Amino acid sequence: CASSLRQGNTGELFF.

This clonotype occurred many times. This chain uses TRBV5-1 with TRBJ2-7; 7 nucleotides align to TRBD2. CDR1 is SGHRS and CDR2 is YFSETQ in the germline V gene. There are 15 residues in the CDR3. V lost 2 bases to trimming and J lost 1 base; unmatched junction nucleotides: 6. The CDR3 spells CASSFEAGPSYEQYF. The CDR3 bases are TGCGCCAGCAGCTTTGAAGCGGGACCGTCCTACGAGCAGTACTTC.

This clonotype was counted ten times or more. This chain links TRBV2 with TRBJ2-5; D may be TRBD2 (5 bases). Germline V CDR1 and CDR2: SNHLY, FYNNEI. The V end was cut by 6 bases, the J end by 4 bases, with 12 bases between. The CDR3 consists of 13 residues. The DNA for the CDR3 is TGTGCCAGCAGGCTACTAGTGGGAGAGACCCAGTACTTC. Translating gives CASRLLVGETQYF.